A single sample gave rise to the 14 T cell receptor beta chains below, sequenced in a study of technical replicates of blood from several donors. This table comes from immunoSEQ multiplex PCR, and its TCRdb copy is limited to in-frame clones, with some not included. The sample includes 78,000 or so clones, over 75% of them seen just once. The material sequenced was T cells isolated from PBMCs. The receptors stem from a human donor in good health.

This chain uses TRBV30 with TRBJ2-5; 10 positions match TRBD1. V lost 4 bases and J lost 5; bases outside the gene matches: 10. The CDR3 runs 15 residues. Germline V gene lookup returns CDR1 GTSNPN and CDR2 SVGIG (reference sequence). The CDR3 sequence: CAWKTGGQLRETQYF. The CDR3 DNA is TGTGCCTGGAAGACAGGGGGCCAGCTACGGGAGACCCAGTACTTC.

The chain employs TRBV7-3 and TRBJ2-1; TRBD2 is a possible D gene (6 bases). The CDR3 extends over 11 amino acids. The germline CDR1 and CDR2 sequences are SGHTA and FQGTGA. Trimming pared 5 bases from V and 9 bases from J, leaving 8 bases between. The CDR3 protein is CASSRGLEQFF. Written as DNA, the CDR3 is TGTGCCAGCAGCCGGGGACTTGAGCAGTTCTTC.

The rearrangement links TRBV11-2 to TRBJ1-2; perhaps TRBD1 as D (6 bases). The germline V gene encodes CDR1 SGHAT and CDR2 FQNNGV. This CDR3 region has 14 residues. The V end lost 4 bases, the J end lost 1 base, and 10 bases lay between the germline ends. CDR3 nucleotides: TGTGCCAGCAGCTCAGGGGCGCATAACTATGGCTACACCTTC. It yields the protein CASSSGAHNYGYTF.

CDR3 amino acids: CASSYSSWRELGEQYF. The CDR3 DNA sequence: TGTGCCAGCAGTTACTCGAGTTGGCGGGAGCTGGGTGAGCAGTACTTC. V usage is TRBV6-5 and J usage is TRBJ2-7, with 7 bases lining up with TRBD2. V gave up 0 bases and J gave up 7 bases; unmatched junction bases: 12. CDR3 length: 16 amino acids. The germline CDR1 and CDR2 sequences are MNHEY and SVGAGI.

The V gene is TRBV18, the J gene TRBJ1-1; D remains ambiguous. Trimming stripped 0 bases from V and 4 bases from J, with 12 bases between. Germline assignment: CDR1 KGHSH and CDR2 LQKENI. The CDR3 loop spans 15 amino acids. CDR3 coding DNA: TGTGCCAGCTCACCACCGGCGGGATACAGCACTGAAGCTTTCTTT. Translated, it gives CASSPPAGYSTEAFF.

This chain links TRBV5-8 with TRBJ2-7; D may be TRBD1 (6 bases). Germline CDR1 and CDR2: SGHTS and YDEGEE. Trimming took 4 bases from V and 6 from J, leaving 17 bases between them. The CDR3 sequence is 14 residues long. The CDR3 nucleotides are TGTGCCAGCAGCCGGGAACAGGGTAGTGGCGAGCAGTACTTC. It specifies CASSREQGSGEQYF.

The V gene is TRBV9, the J gene TRBJ2-1; TRBD2 might be the D (6 bases). The CDR3 covers 14 residues. Germline loops: CDR1 SGDLS, CDR2 YYNGEE. Trimming left V 0 bases short and J 9 bases short, with 13 bases between. The CDR3 protein is CASSVDAWGVEQFF. The CDR3 DNA follows: TGTGCCAGCAGCGTAGATGCATGGGGGGTTGAGCAGTTCTTC.

This clone was counted a few times. CDR3 nucleotides: TGTGCCAGCAGTTTAGAGTATTTTAACAATGAGCAGTTCTTC. Residues: CASSLEYFNNEQFF. This chain uses TRBV28 with TRBJ2-1, with D uncertain. This CDR3 has 14 amino acids. CDR1 and CDR2 from the germline V gene are MDHEN and SYDVKM. V gave up 2 bases and J gave up 5 bases, with 10 bases separating them. The complete variable domain, with remaining parts taken from reference TRBV28 and TRBJ2-1, reads DVKVTQSSRYLVKRTGEKVFLECVQDMDHENMFWYRQDPGLGLRLIYFSYDVKMKEKGDIPEGYSVSREKKERFSLILESASTNQTSMYLCASSLEYFNNEQFFGPGTRLTVL.

V is TRBV7-9 and J is TRBJ2-7; 12 bases are shared with TRBD1. Trimming took 4 bases from V and 5 from J; bases not matched to a gene: 9. The germline V gene has CDR1 SEHNR and CDR2 FQNEAQ (reference sequence). The length of the CDR3 is 16 residues. The CDR3 reads CASSSRDRGLIHEQYF. The CDR3 DNA is TGTGCCAGCAGCTCCCGGGACAGGGGGCTCATTCACGAGCAGTACTTC.

The CDR3 reads CASSPDRGYEQFF. The CDR3 DNA reads as TGTGCCAGTAGTCCAGACAGGGGGTATGAGCAGTTCTTC. The chain carries TRBV19 and TRBJ2-1, with 9 bases identical to TRBD1. V was clipped by 5 bases and J by 8 bases; unmatched bases: 4. This CDR3 comprises 13 residues. CDR1 LNHDA and CDR2 SQIVND come from the germline V gene (reference sequence).

The chain uses TRBV11-3 and TRBJ1-4; D is possibly TRBD1 (6 bases). V gave up 2 bases and J gave up 4 bases, with 11 bases separating them. CDR1 is SGHNT, CDR2 YENEEA, per germline. CDR3 size: 15 residues. CDR3 DNA sequence: TGTGCCAGCAGCTTATGGACAGCCTTTAATGAAAAACTGTTTTTT. Translating it yields CASSLWTAFNEKLFF. Based on the CDR3 plus reference TRBV11-3 and TRBJ1-4, the full variable domain is EAGVVQSPRYKIIEKKQPVAFWCNPISGHNTLYWYLQNLGQGPELLIRYENEEAVDDSQLPKDRFSAERLKGVDSTLKIQPAELGDSAVYLCASSLWTAFNEKLFFGSGTQLSVL.

This clone has a handful of counts. The sample carries other DNA sequences with the same CDR3. The chain carries TRBV30 and TRBJ1-5; D is perhaps TRBD1 (5 bases). Germline V gene sequence: CDR1 GTSNPN, CDR2 SVGIG (reference sequence). The CDR3 contains 13 residues. Trimming left V 0 bases short and J 2 bases short, with 5 bases between. The DNA for the CDR3 is TGTGCCTGGAGTGTACAGGGCAATCAGCCCCAGCATTTT. It specifies CAWSVQGNQPQHF.

For the CDR3, the DNA is TGTGCCAGCGGGGCGGCCACCAGGGCTGAGCAGTTCTTC. Residues: CASGAATRAEQFF. V gene TRBV27 combines with J gene TRBJ2-1, with D perhaps matching TRBD1 (5 bases). Germline CDR1 is MNHEY and CDR2 is SMNVEV (reference sequence). There are 13 residues in the CDR3. V was shortened by 8 bases and J by 9 bases, with 17 bases between the two germline ends.

The V and J genes are TRBV2 and TRBJ2-6; TRBD2 aligns across 10 bases. Trimming removed 4 bases from V and 2 bases from J; junction bases left unmatched: 5. In germline, CDR1 is SNHLY, CDR2 FYNNEI. CDR3 size: 17 residues. The CDR3 sequence is CASSVSLAGTGANVLTF. CDR3 nucleotides: TGTGCCAGCAGTGTCTCACTAGCGGGAACTGGGGCCAACGTCCTGACTTTC.